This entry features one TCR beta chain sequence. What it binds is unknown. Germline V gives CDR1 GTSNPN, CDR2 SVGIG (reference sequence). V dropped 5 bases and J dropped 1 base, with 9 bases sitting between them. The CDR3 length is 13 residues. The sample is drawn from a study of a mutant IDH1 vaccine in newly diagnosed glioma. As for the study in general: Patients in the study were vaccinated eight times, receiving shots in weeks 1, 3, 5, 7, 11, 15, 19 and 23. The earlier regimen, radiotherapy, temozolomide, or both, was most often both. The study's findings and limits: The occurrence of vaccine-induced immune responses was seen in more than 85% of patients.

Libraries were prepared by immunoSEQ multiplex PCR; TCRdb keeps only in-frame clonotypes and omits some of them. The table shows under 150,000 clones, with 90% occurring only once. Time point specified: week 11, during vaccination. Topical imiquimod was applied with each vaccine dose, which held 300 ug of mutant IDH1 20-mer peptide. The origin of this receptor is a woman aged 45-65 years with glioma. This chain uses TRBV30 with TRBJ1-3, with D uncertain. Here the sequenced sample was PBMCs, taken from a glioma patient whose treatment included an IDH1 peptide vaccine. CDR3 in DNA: TGTGCCTGGTTGGTTTTTTCTGGAAACACCATATATTTT. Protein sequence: CAWLVFSGNTIYF.